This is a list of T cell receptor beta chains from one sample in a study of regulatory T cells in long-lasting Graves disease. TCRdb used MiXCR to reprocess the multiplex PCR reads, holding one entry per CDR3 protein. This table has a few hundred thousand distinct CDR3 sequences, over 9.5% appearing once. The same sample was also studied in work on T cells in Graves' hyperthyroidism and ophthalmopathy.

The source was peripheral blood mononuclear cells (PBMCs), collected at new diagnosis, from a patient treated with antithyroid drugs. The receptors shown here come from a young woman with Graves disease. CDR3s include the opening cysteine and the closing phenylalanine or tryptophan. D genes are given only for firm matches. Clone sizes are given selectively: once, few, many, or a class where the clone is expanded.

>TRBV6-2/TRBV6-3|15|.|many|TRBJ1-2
TGTGCCAGCAGTTACTCGCTGGGAAGCAACTATGGCTACACCTTC
CASSYSLGSNYGYTF
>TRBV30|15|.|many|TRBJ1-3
TGTGCCTGGATCGTGAGGGACGGCTCTGGAAACACCATATATTTT
CAWIVRDGSGNTIYF
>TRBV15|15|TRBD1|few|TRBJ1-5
TGTGCCACCAGCAGAACAGGGGGTTCGAATCAGCCCCAGCATTTT
CATSRTGGSNQPQHF
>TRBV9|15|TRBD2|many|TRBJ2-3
TGTGCCAGCAGCGTAGTCCTAGCGGGAACAGATACGCAGTATTTT
CASSVVLAGTDTQYF
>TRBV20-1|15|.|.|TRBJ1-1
TGCAGTGCTAGCTTGGGGGGGGCAGGGAACACTGAAGCTTTCTTT
CSASLGGAGNTEAFF
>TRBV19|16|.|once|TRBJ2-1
TGTGCCAGTAGTATAGAACCGGGACATTACTACAATGAGCAGTTCTTC
CASSIEPGHYYNEQFF
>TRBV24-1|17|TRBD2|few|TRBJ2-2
TGTGCCACCAGTGGTCTCCAGCGGGAGGGGGACACCGGGGAGCTGTTTTTT
CATSGLQREGDTGELFF
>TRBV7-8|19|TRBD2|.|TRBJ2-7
TGTGCCAGCAGCTTAGAGGGAGGGCTTCCACCTCGAGGGATCTACGAGCAGTACTTC
CASSLEGGLPPRGIYEQYF
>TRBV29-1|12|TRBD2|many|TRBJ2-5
TGCAGCGTTGAGGCGGGGGAAGAGACCCAGTACTTC
CSVEAGEETQYF
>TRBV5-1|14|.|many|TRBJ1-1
TGCGCCAGCAGCTTGGGGCGCCCGAACACTGAAGCTTTCTTT
CASSLGRPNTEAFF
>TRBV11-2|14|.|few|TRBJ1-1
TGTGCCAGCAGCTTAGATTACAGCACCGTCGAAGCTTTCTTT
CASSLDYSTVEAFF
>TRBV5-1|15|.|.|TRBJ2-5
TGCGCCAGCAGCTTCTCAGGCCAGGGAGCGGAGACCCAGTACTTC
CASSFSGQGAETQYF
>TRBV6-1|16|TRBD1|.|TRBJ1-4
TGTGCCAGCAGCCTCCTTTTGACAGGGGGGAGTGAAAAACTGTTTTTT
CASSLLLTGGSEKLFF
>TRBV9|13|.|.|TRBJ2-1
TGTGCCAGCAGCGTAGGCGGTATCGGTGAGCAGTTCTTC
CASSVGGIGEQFF
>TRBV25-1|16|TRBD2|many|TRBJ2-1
TGTGCCAGCAGTGACCCGGGACTAGCGGGGGACAATGAGCAGTTCTTC
CASSDPGLAGDNEQFF
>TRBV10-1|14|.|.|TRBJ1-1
TGCGCCAGCAGTGATCCGACAGAGGGGACTGAAGCTTTCTTT
CASSDPTEGTEAFF
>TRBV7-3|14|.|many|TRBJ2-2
TGTGCCAGCAGCTCCGCGCTGGGCACCGGGGAGCTGTTTTTT
CASSSALGTGELFF
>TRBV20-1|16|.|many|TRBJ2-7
TGCAGTGCCCGAGACCGTTCAGACTTATCTCCCTACGAGCAGTACTTC
CSARDRSDLSPYEQYF
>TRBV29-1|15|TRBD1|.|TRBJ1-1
TGCAGCGTGCTCCCCCAGACAGGGAAAGGCACTGAAGCTTTCTTT
CSVLPQTGKGTEAFF
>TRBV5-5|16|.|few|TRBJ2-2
TGTGCCAGCAGCTTGGAGCCAGGGAAGAACACCGGGGAGCTGTTTTTT
CASSLEPGKNTGELFF
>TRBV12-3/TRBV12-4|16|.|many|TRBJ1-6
TGTGCCAGCAGACACTCCCTCAGCATAAAGGGATCACCCCTCCACTTT
CASRHSLSIKGSPLHF
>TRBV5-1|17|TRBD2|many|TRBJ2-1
TGCGCCAGCAGCGACCACCCCGGGACTAGATCCTACAATGAGCAGTTCTTC
CASSDHPGTRSYNEQFF
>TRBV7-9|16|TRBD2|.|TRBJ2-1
TGTGCCAGCAGCTTGACTAGCGGGGGAATCTACAATGAGCAGTTCTTC
CASSLTSGGIYNEQFF
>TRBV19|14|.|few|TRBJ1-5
TGTGCCAGTAGTATAGAACCAAGCAATCAGCCCCAGCATTTT
CASSIEPSNQPQHF
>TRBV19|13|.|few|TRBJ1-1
TGTGCCAGTAGTACTTCAATGAACACTGAAGCTTTCTTT
CASSTSMNTEAFF
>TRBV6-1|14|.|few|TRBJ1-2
TGTGCCAGCAGTATCGACGGTGCAAACTATGGCTACACCTTC
CASSIDGANYGYTF